The 28 T cell receptor beta chains in this list originate from one sample, sequenced in a study of shared clonotypes between healthy human individuals. TCRdb's table, derived via immunoSEQ multiplex PCR, lists solely in-frame clones and lacks some. The sample lists 950,000 to 1,200,000 clones; about 80% were seen once. The specimen was memory CD4+ T cells from PBMCs. Subset in this sample: CD45RA-negative fraction. The receptors derive from a man aged 18-30 years in good health. Some clones in this sample may be carry-over from other donors' samples.

On this clone: A single base separates this from a much larger clone, so it may be a read error. The J gene is TRBJ2-7, the V gene TRBV2; 7 bases match TRBD2. Losses at the gene ends were 5 bases for V and 2 bases for J; bases not matched to a gene: 9. CDR3 length: 15 residues. Germline V gene lookup returns CDR1 SNHLY and CDR2 FYNNEI. The CDR3 spells CASSQVQRDAYEQYF. Written as DNA, the CDR3 is TGTGCCAGCAGTCAAGTACAGCGGGACGCCTACGAGCAGTACTTC.

This clone was picked up a small number of times. This chain connects TRBV29-1 to TRBJ1-1; D is possibly TRBD1 (5 bases). Germline V CDR1 and CDR2: SQVTM, ANQGSEA. V dropped 5 bases and J dropped 4 bases, with 11 bases sitting between them. This CDR3 has 12 residues. The CDR3 nucleotides are TGCAGCGTTCTTCAGGGAGGCACTGAAGCTTTCTTT. Residues: CSVLQGGTEAFF.

The V gene is TRBV5-1, the J gene TRBJ2-7, with 9 bases matching TRBD1. Germline V gene data show CDR1 as SGHRS and CDR2 as YFSETQ. J gave up 6 bases and V 4 bases, and 11 bases lay outside the gene matches. CDR3 length: 15 amino acids. CDR3 bases: TGCGCCAGCAGCCAGCGGACAGGGGTCGGAGGCGAGCAGTACTTC. This translates into CASSQRTGVGGEQYF.

V gene TRBV6-1 combines with J gene TRBJ1-2; 8 nucleotides align to TRBD1. The CDR3 runs to 12 residues. Unmatched junction bases numbered 5, after V lost 10 bases and J lost 4 bases. Germline loops: CDR1 MNHNS, CDR2 SASEGT. CDR3 region: CATRGQGYGYTF. Written as DNA, the CDR3 is TGTGCCACCCGAGGACAGGGCTATGGCTACACCTTC.

This chain uses TRBV5-1 with TRBJ1-2; 10 positions agree with TRBD1. The CDR3 runs to 13 residues. After removal of 4 bases from V and 8 bases from J, the junction contained 5 bases not matched to a gene. Germline-derived CDR1 and CDR2 are SGHRS and YFSETQ. CDR3 in amino acids: CASSHGTGDGYTF. CDR3 in DNA: TGCGCCAGCAGCCATGGGACAGGGGACGGCTACACCTTC.

Worth noting for this clone: The sample contains more than one DNA sequence encoding this CDR3. V gene TRBV2 combines with J gene TRBJ1-2; D is ambiguous. Trimming removed 6 bases from V and 1 base from J, with 6 bases in between. Germline CDR1 reads SNHLY; CDR2 reads FYNNEI. This CDR3 is built from 12 residues. The CDR3 bases are TGTGCCAGCAGGGCTGATAACTATGGCTACACCTTC. It is translated as CASRADNYGYTF.

V gene TRBV4-3 combines with J gene TRBJ2-7, with D maybe TRBD1 (6 bases). This CDR3 spans 15 amino acids. Trimming removed 2 bases from V and 2 bases from J, with 13 bases in between. The germline CDR1 and CDR2 sequences are LGHNA and YSLEER. The CDR3 is CASSQSTGTAYEQYF. DNA of the CDR3: TGCGCCAGCAGCCAATCGACAGGAACTGCCTACGAGCAGTACTTC.

V usage is TRBV27 and J usage is TRBJ2-7; D is possibly TRBD2 (5 bases). The CDR3 runs to 14 residues. V was shortened by 8 bases and J by 6 bases, with 20 bases between the two germline ends. Germline loops: CDR1 MNHEY, CDR2 SMNVEV (reference sequence). CDR3 protein: CASQPRGPGGEQYF. For the CDR3, the DNA is TGTGCCAGCCAGCCGAGAGGCCCAGGAGGCGAGCAGTACTTC.

The chain uses TRBV2 and TRBJ1-5, with D unclear. V was clipped by 2 bases and J by 3 bases, with 5 bases between them. Looked up from germline, CDR1 is SNHLY and CDR2 is FYNNEI. The CDR3 is 13 residues long. The CDR3 DNA is TGTGCCAGCAGTGAATTATTCAATCAGCCCCAGCATTTT. Translated: CASSELFNQPQHF.

The CDR3 sequence: CASSRGTGDEKLFF. DNA for the CDR3: TGTGCCAGCAGCCGCGGGACAGGAGATGAAAAACTGTTTTTT. This chain joins TRBV7-9 and TRBJ1-4; 8 bases are shared with TRBD1. Germline trimming cut 5 bases from V and 6 bases from J; bases unmatched to any gene: 5. Germline V gene lookup returns CDR1 SEHNR and CDR2 FQNEAQ (reference sequence). CDR3 length: 14 amino acids.

The genes are TRBV19 and TRBJ1-2, with TRBD1 matching over 9 bases. The CDR3 sequence is 14 residues long. V lost 4 bases to trimming and J lost 4 bases; unmatched junction nucleotides: 4. CDR1 is LNHDA and CDR2 is SQIVND in the germline V gene (reference sequence). CDR3 residues: CASSTDRGTYGYTF. The CDR3 DNA sequence: TGTGCCAGTAGTACCGACAGGGGGACCTATGGCTACACCTTC.

This chain links TRBV6-5 with TRBJ2-7; no clear D gene. With 6 bases removed from V and 5 bases from J, the gap between germline ends came to 14 bases. The germline gives CDR1 MNHEY, CDR2 SVGAGI. CDR3 length: 13 residues. This CDR3 is CASSLTLPHEQYF. In DNA form, the CDR3 reads TGTGCCAGCAGCCTCACCCTTCCCCACGAGCAGTACTTC.

This clone was observed a handful of times. V usage is TRBV30 and J usage is TRBJ1-1, with D possibly matching TRBD1 (5 bases). This CDR3 is 12 amino acids long. With 2 bases removed from V and 10 bases from J, the gap between germline ends came to 14 bases. Looked up from germline, CDR1 is GTSNPN and CDR2 is SVGIG (reference sequence). The CDR3 DNA sequence: TGTGCCTGGAGTCCCTTGGCGGGGGTAGCTTTCTTT. As protein: CAWSPLAGVAFF.

The rearrangement links TRBV5-1 to TRBJ2-7, with 13 bases fitting TRBD2. V dropped 4 bases and J dropped 2; count of bases not matched to a gene: 3. The CDR3 extends over 15 amino acids. Germline V gene lookup returns CDR1 SGHRS and CDR2 YFSETQ. CDR3 nucleotides: TGCGCCAGCAGCCGGACTAGCGGGGGACCCTACGAGCAGTACTTC. Its protein is CASSRTSGGPYEQYF.

The V and J genes are TRBV7-2 and TRBJ2-7; no definite D call. The ends were cut back, 5 bases at V and 6 bases at J, with 17 bases in the middle. The germline V gene encodes CDR1 SGHTA and CDR2 FQGNSA. This CDR3 comprises 14 residues. The CDR3 loop is CASSHSGFRSEQYF. The CDR3 bases are TGTGCCAGCAGCCATAGTGGTTTCCGAAGCGAGCAGTACTTC.

CDR3 sequence (DNA): TGTGCCAGCAGCCCCGGGGTGAGCTCCTACAATGAGCAGTTCTTC. Its protein product is CASSPGVSSYNEQFF. The chain has TRBV7-3 and TRBJ2-1; TRBD2 might be the D (5 bases). V was trimmed by 5 bases and J by 0 bases, leaving 11 bases between them. The CDR3 extends over 15 amino acids. Germline V CDR1 and CDR2: SGHTA, FQGTGA. Together with reference TRBV7-3 and TRBJ2-1, the CDR3 gives the full variable domain: GAGVSQTPSNKVTEKGKYVELRCDPISGHTALYWYRQSLGQGPEFLIYFQGTGAADDSGLPNDRFFAVRPEGSVSTLKIQRTERGDSAVYLCASSPGVSSYNEQFFGPGTRLTVL.

The genes are TRBV14 and TRBJ1-4, with TRBD1 matching 10 bases. Trimming at V came to 4 bases and at J to 8 bases, leaving 4 bases not matched to a gene. From germline, CDR1 is SGHDN and CDR2 FVKESK. CDR3 length: 14 residues. Here the CDR3 reads CASSRDRGYEKLFF. The CDR3 region has the DNA TGTGCCAGCAGCCGGGACAGGGGTTACGAAAAACTGTTTTTT.

The gene calls are TRBV7-9 and TRBJ1-2; no definite D call. Germline V lookup: CDR1 SEHNR, CDR2 FQNEAQ (reference sequence). The V and J ends lost 2 bases and 1 base respectively, with 11 bases between them. The CDR3 loop spans 15 amino acids. CDR3 DNA sequence: TGTGCCAGCAGCTTATTAGGAGGAGATAACTATGGCTACACCTTC. Amino acid sequence: CASSLLGGDNYGYTF.

The chain employs TRBV13 and TRBJ2-4; 8 nucleotides agree with TRBD2. V lost 5 bases to trimming and J lost 0 bases; unmatched junction nucleotides: 12. Germline V gene sequence: CDR1 PRHDT, CDR2 FYEKMQ (reference sequence). The CDR3 is 18 amino acids. The CDR3 loop is CASSPGPLAELAKNIQYF. In nucleotides, the CDR3 is TGTGCCAGCAGCCCTGGTCCACTAGCGGAACTAGCCAAAAACATTCAGTACTTC.

V and J are TRBV4-1 and TRBJ2-5; D is undetermined. The CDR3 contains 14 residues. V was cut by 1 base and J by 5 bases, with 11 bases left in between. The V gene's germline CDR1 is MGHRA and CDR2 YSYEKL. The CDR3 DNA sequence: TGCGCCAGCAGCCAAGCGGCCGACCGGGAGACCCAGTACTTC. Translated: CASSQAADRETQYF.

This chain uses TRBV7-9 with TRBJ1-4; 8 nucleotides align to TRBD1. The ends lost 5 bases at V and 5 bases at J; junction bases unmatched: 10. Per germline, CDR1 SEHNR and CDR2 FQNEAQ (reference sequence). The CDR3 is made up of 16 amino acids. CDR3 in amino acids: CASSPGTGQRNEKLFF. For the CDR3, the DNA is TGTGCCAGCAGCCCGGGGACAGGCCAGAGGAATGAAAAACTGTTTTTT.

The rearrangement links TRBV9 to TRBJ2-1, with unresolved D. The CDR3 has 15 amino acids. The germline V gene has CDR1 SGDLS and CDR2 YYNGEE. V was cut by 0 bases and J by 5 bases, with 12 bases left in between. The CDR3 DNA reads as TGTGCCAGCAGCGTAGGCGCACCCACCCACAATGAGCAGTTCTTC. Translating it yields CASSVGAPTHNEQFF.

The rearrangement uses TRBV27 and TRBJ2-7; D perhaps matches TRBD1 (8 bases). This CDR3 is built from 17 residues. V was cut by 5 bases and J by 5 bases, with 25 bases left in between. Germline V CDR1 and CDR2: MNHEY, SMNVEV (reference sequence). In nucleotides, the CDR3 is TGTGCCAGCAGTCGCCGGGGGGCCGGGACAGGTCCCCACGAGCAGTACTTC. This encodes CASSRRGAGTGPHEQYF.

The chain joins TRBV28 to TRBJ2-7; maybe TRBD1 (6 bases). The CDR3 covers 15 residues. Germline CDR1 and CDR2: MDHEN and SYDVKM. V shed 6 bases and J shed 3 bases, with 18 bases lying between them. CDR3 loop: CASSPTQGLDYEQYF. CDR3 DNA sequence: TGTGCCAGCAGCCCGACACAGGGATTAGACTACGAGCAGTACTTC.

This clone showed up just once. Other nucleotide sequences in the sample specify the same CDR3. The chain links TRBV18 to TRBJ2-7, with TRBD2 matching over 12 bases. Per the germline V gene, CDR1 is KGHSH and CDR2 is LQKENI. V lost 2 bases and J lost 4; bases outside the gene matches: 0. This CDR3 region has 14 residues. The CDR3 protein is CASSPGTSGYEQYF. The CDR3 DNA reads TGTGCCAGCTCACCAGGGACTAGCGGGTACGAGCAGTACTTC.

As for this clone: The sample holds other DNA sequences that translate to the same CDR3. The genes are TRBV28 and TRBJ2-5, with D perhaps TRBD1 (6 bases). Germline assignment: CDR1 MDHEN and CDR2 SYDVKM. Trimming shortened V by 6 bases and J by 1 base, and 12 bases separated the two germline ends. CDR3 size: 14 residues. This CDR3 is CASSPGQLQETQYF. CDR3 DNA sequence: TGTGCCAGCAGCCCTGGACAGCTCCAAGAGACCCAGTACTTC.

CDR3 residues: CASSIDRSSGRASGYNEQFF. DNA for the CDR3: TGTGCCAGTAGTATAGATCGGAGTAGCGGGAGGGCCAGCGGCTACAATGAGCAGTTCTTC. This chain joins TRBV19 and TRBJ2-1, with 11 positions matching TRBD2. The germline V gene encodes CDR1 LNHDA and CDR2 SQIVND (reference sequence). This CDR3 region has 20 residues. The V gene end was trimmed by 0 bases and the J gene end by 3 bases; junction bases not matched to a gene: 13.

This rearrangement joins TRBV5-1 to TRBJ2-2; D remains ambiguous. V was shortened by 0 bases and J by 4 bases, with 7 bases between the two germline ends. The CDR3 covers 14 residues. CDR1 and CDR2 from the germline V gene are SGHRS and YFSETQ. The CDR3 sequence: CASSLVLTTGELFF. The CDR3 DNA sequence: TGCGCCAGCAGCTTGGTGCTGACCACCGGGGAGCTGTTTTTT.